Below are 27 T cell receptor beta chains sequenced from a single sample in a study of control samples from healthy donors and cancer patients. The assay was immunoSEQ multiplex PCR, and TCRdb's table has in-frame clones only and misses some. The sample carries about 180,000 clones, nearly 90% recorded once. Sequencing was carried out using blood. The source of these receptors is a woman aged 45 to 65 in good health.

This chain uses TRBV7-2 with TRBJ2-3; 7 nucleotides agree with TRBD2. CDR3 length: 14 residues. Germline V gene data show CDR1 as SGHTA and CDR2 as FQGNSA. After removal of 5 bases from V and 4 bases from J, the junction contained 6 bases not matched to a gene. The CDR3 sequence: CASSQQRGPDTQYF. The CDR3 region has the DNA TGTGCCAGCAGCCAGCAGCGGGGCCCAGATACGCAGTATTTT.

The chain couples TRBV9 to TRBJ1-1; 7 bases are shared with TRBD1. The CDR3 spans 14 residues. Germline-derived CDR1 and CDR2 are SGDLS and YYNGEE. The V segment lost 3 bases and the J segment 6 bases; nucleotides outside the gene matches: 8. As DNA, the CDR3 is TGTGCCAGCAGCGGCCGATTGACAGGGTCTGAAGCTTTCTTT. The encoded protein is CASSGRLTGSEAFF.

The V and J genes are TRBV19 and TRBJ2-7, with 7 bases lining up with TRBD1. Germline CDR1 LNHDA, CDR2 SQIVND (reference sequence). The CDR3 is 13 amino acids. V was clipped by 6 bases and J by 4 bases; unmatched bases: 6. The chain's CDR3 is CASSQGGGYEQYF. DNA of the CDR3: TGTGCCAGTAGCCAAGGGGGCGGATACGAGCAGTACTTC.

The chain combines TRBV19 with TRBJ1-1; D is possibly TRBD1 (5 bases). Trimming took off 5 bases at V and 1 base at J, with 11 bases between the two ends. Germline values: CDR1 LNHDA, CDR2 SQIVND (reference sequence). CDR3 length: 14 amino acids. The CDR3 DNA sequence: TGTGCCAGTAGTTCGACAGAGACGAACACTGAAGCTTTCTTT. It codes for CASSSTETNTEAFF.

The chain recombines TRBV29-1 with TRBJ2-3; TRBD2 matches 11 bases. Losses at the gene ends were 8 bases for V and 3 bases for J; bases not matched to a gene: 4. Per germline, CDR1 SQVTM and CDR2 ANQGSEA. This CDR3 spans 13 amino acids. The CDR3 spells CSSRTSGTDTQYF. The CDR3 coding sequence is TGCAGCTCCCGGACTAGCGGGACAGATACGCAGTATTTT.

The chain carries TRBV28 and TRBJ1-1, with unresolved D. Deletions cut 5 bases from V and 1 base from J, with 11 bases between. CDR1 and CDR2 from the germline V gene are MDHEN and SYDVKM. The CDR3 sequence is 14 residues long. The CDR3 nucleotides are TGTGCCAGCAGTAGGATGTTAGAGAACACTGAAGCTTTCTTT. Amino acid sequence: CASSRMLENTEAFF.

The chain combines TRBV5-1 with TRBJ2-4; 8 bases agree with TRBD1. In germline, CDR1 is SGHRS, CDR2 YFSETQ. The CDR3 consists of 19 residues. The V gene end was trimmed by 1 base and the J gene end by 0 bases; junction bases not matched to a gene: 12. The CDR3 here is CASSLRRTGSELAKNIQYF. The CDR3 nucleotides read TGCGCCAGCAGCTTGAGGAGGACAGGGAGCGAATTAGCCAAAAACATTCAGTACTTC. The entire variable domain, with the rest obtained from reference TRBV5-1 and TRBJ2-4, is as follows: KAGVTQTPRYLIKTRGQQVTLSCSPISGHRSVSWYQQTPGQGLQFLFEYFSETQRNKGNFPGRFSGRQFSNSRSEMNVSTLELGDSALYLCASSLRRTGSELAKNIQYFGAGTRLSVL.

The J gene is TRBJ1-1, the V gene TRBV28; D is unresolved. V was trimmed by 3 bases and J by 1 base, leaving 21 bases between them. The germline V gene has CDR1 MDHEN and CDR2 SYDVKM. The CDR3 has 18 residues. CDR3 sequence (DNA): TGTGCCAGCAGTTTCCCCCAGGAGGGAACAAGGCGGAACACTGAAGCTTTCTTT. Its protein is CASSFPQEGTRRNTEAFF.

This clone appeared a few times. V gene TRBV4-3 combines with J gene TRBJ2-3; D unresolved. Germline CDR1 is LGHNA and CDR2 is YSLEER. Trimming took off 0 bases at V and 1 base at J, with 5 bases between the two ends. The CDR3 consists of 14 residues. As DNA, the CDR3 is TGCGCCAGCAGCCAAGATACACGCACAGATACGCAGTATTTT. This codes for CASSQDTRTDTQYF.

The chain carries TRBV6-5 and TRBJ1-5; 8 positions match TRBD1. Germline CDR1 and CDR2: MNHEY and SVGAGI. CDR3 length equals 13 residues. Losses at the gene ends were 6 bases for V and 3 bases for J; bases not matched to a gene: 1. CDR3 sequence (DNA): TGTGCCAGCAGGGGACAGGTCAATCAGCCCCAGCATTTT. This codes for CASRGQVNQPQHF.

The CDR3 sequence: CASNPSTGVGDYEQYF. In DNA form, the CDR3 reads TGTGCCAGCAACCCGTCGACAGGGGTCGGCGACTACGAGCAGTACTTC. The chain employs TRBV7-9 and TRBJ2-7; 8 nucleotides align to TRBD1. In germline, CDR1 is SEHNR, CDR2 FQNEAQ (reference sequence). V lost 7 bases, J lost 3 bases, and 14 bases stayed unmatched. CDR3 length: 16 residues.

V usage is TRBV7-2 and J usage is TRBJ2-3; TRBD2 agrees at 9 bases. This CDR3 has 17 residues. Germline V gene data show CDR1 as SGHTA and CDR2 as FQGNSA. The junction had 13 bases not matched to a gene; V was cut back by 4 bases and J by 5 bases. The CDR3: CASSSEIRGGAGDTQYF. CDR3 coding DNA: TGTGCCAGCAGCTCGGAGATCCGCGGGGGGGCAGGAGATACGCAGTATTTT.

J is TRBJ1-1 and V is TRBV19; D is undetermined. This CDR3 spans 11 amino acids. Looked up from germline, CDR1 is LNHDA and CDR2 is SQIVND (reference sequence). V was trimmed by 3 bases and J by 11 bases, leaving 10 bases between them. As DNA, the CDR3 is TGTGCCAGTAGTATCTCCGGCGGGGCTTTCTTT. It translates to CASSISGGAFF.

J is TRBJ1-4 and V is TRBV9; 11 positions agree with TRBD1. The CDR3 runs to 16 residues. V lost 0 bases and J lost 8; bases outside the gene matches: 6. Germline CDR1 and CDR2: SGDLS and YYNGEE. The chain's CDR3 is CASSVGVGQGAEKLFF. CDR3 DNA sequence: TGTGCCAGCAGCGTAGGTGTCGGACAGGGGGCCGAAAAACTGTTTTTT. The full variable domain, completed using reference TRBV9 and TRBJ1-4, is DSGVTQTPKHLITATGQRVTLRCSPRSGDLSVYWYQQSLDQGLQFLIQYYNGEERAKGNILERFSAQQFPDLHSELNLSSLELGDSALYFCASSVGVGQGAEKLFFGSGTQLSVL.

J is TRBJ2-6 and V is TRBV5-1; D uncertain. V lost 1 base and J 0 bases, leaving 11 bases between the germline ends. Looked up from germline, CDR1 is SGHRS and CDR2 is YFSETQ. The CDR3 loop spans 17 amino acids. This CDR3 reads CASSLLITSSGANVLTF. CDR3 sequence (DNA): TGCGCCAGCAGCTTGCTTATTACTTCCTCTGGGGCCAACGTCCTGACTTTC.

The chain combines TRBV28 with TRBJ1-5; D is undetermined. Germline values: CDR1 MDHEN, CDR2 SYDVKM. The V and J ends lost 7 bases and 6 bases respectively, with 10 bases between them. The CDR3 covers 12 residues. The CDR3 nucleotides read TGTGCCAGCACCGGTCCGGCTCAGCCCCAGCATTTT. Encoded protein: CASTGPAQPQHF. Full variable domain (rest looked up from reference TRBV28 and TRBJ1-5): DVKVTQSSRYLVKRTGEKVFLECVQDMDHENMFWYRQDPGLGLRLIYFSYDVKMKEKGDIPEGYSVSREKKERFSLILESASTNQTSMYLCASTGPAQPQHFGDGTRLSIL.

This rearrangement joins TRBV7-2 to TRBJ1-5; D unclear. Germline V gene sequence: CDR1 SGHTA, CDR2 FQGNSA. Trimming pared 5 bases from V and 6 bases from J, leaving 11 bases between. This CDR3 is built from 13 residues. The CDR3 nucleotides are TGTGCCAGCAGCACCAATGGAGGTCAGCCCCAGCATTTT. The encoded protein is CASSTNGGQPQHF.

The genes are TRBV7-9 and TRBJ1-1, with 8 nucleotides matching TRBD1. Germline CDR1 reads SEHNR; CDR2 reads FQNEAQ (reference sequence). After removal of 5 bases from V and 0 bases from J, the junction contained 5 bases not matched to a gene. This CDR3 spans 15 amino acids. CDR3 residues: CASSPRTGMNTEAFF. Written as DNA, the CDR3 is TGTGCCAGCAGCCCGAGGACAGGGATGAACACTGAAGCTTTCTTT.

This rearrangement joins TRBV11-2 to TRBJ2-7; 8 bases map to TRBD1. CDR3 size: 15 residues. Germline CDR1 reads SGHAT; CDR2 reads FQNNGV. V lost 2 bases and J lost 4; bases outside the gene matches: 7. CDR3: CASSLWPGQVYEQYF. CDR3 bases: TGTGCCAGCAGCTTATGGCCGGGACAGGTTTACGAGCAGTACTTC.

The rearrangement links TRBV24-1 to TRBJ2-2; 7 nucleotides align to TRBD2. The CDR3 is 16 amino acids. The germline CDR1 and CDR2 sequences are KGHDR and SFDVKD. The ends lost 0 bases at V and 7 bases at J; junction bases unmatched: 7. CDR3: CATSDLGLGDRGELFF. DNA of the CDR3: TGTGCCACCAGTGATTTGGGACTAGGGGACCGCGGGGAGCTGTTTTTT.

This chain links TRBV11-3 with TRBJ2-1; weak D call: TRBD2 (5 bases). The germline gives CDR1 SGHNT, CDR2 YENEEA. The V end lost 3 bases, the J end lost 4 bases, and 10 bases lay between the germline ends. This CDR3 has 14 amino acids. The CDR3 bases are TGTGCCAGCAGCTTTGAAACGGGGTACAATGAGCAGTTCTTC. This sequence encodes CASSFETGYNEQFF.

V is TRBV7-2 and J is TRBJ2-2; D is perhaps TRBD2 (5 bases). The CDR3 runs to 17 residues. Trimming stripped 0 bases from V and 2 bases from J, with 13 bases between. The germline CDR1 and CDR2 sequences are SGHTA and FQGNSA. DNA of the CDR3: TGTGCCAGCAGCTTAGCATCGGGAAGTAGCAACACCGGGGAGCTGTTTTTT. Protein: CASSLASGSSNTGELFF. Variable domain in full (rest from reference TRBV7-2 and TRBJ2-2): GAGVSQSPSNKVTEKGKDVELRCDPISGHTALYWYRQSLGQGLEFLIYFQGNSAPDKSGLPSDRFSAERTGGSVSTLTIQRTQQEDSAVYLCASSLASGSSNTGELFFGEGSRLTVL.

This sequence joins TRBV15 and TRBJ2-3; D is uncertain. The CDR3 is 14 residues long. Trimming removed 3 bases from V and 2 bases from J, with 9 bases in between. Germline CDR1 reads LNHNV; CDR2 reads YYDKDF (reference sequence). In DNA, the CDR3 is TGTGCCACCAGCAGGACGGCCGCCACAGATACGCAGTATTTT. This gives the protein CATSRTAATDTQYF.

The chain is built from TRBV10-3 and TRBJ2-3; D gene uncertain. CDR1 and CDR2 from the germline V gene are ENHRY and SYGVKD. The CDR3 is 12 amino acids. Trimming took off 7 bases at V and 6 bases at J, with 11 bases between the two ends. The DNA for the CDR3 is TGTGCCATCAAGTCTGGGTCGGATACGCAGTATTTT. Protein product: CAIKSGSDTQYF.

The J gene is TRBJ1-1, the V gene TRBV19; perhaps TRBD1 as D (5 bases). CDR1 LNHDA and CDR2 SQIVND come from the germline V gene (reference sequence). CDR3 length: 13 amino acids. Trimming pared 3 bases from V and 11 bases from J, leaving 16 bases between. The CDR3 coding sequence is TGTGCCAGTAGTATGGGGGAGGGGTTCATGGCTTTCTTT. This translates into CASSMGEGFMAFF.

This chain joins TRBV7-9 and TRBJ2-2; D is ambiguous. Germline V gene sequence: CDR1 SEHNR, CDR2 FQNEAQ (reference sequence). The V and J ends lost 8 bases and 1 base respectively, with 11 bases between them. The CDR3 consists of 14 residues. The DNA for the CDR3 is TGTGCCAGCGGACGCGAGAAGAACACCGGGGAGCTGTTTTTT. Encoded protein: CASGREKNTGELFF.

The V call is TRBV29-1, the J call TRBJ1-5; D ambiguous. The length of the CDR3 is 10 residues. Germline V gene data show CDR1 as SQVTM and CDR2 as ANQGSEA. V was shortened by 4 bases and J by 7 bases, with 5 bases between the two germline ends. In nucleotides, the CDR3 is TGCAGCGTTGGAGACCAGCCCCAGCATTTT. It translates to CSVGDQPQHF. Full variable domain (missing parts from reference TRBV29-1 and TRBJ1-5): SAVISQKPSRDICQRGTSLTIQCQVDSQVTMMFWYRQQPGQSLTLIATANQGSEATYESGFVIDKFPISRPNLTFSTLTVSNMSPEDSSIYLCSVGDQPQHFGDGTRLSIL.